Shown below are 30 T cell receptor beta chains from a single sample sequenced in a study of blood T cell repertoires in COVID-19. Libraries were prepared by immunoSEQ multiplex PCR; TCRdb keeps only in-frame clonotypes and omits some of them. This sample has 300,000 to 450,000 clones, with 85% found just once. Sample: peripheral blood. Receptor source: a woman aged 18-29 years with acute or convalescent COVID-19.

This rearrangement joins TRBV2 to TRBJ2-7; D possibly corresponds to TRBD2 (5 bases). V lost 6 bases to trimming and J lost 0 bases, with 15 bases between them. This CDR3 has 15 amino acids. Germline CDR1 reads SNHLY; CDR2 reads FYNNEI. The CDR3 DNA sequence: TGTGCCAGCAGCCTTGGACTTTCCAGCTCCTACGAGCAGTACTTC. As protein: CASSLGLSSSYEQYF.

The V call is TRBV3-1 (or the pseudogene TRBV3-2), the J call TRBJ1-2; D is unresolved. V was shortened by 2 bases and J by 1 base, with 11 bases between the two germline ends. This CDR3 is 15 amino acids long. CDR1 is LGHDT and CDR2 is YNNKEL in the germline V gene (reference sequence). The CDR3 DNA reads as TGTGCCAGCAGCCAATCCGACGGGATTAACTATGGCTACACCTTC. Its protein is CASSQSDGINYGYTF.

The genes are TRBV10-1 and TRBJ2-4, with 7 bases that match TRBD1. CDR1 is WNHNN, CDR2 SYGVQD, per germline (reference sequence). After removal of 9 bases from V and 3 bases from J, the junction contained 8 bases not matched to a gene. The CDR3 spans 14 residues. The CDR3 sequence is CARRSGTDKNIQYF. The CDR3 DNA is TGCGCCAGGAGATCCGGGACAGACAAAAACATTCAGTACTTC.

The chain has TRBV29-1 and TRBJ2-7, with D perhaps matching TRBD2 (6 bases). CDR3 length equals 13 residues. The V gene's germline CDR1 is SQVTM and CDR2 ANQGSEA. The ends were cut back, 7 bases at V and 4 bases at J, with 17 bases in the middle. CDR3 residues: CSASAGGRYEQYF. CDR3 nucleotides: TGCAGCGCCTCAGCGGGCGGTCGGTACGAGCAGTACTTC.

The chain employs TRBV9 and TRBJ1-2; TRBD1 is a possible D gene (6 bases). Looked up from germline, CDR1 is SGDLS and CDR2 is YYNGEE. The V end was cut by 0 bases, the J end by 0 bases, with 9 bases between. The CDR3 extends over 15 amino acids. The CDR3 nucleotides read TGTGCCAGCAGCGTAGATGGGACATCTAACTATGGCTACACCTTC. This gives the protein CASSVDGTSNYGYTF. Variable domain in full (rest from reference TRBV9 and TRBJ1-2): DSGVTQTPKHLITATGQRVTLRCSPRSGDLSVYWYQQSLDQGLQFLIQYYNGEERAKGNILERFSAQQFPDLHSELNLSSLELGDSALYFCASSVDGTSNYGYTFGSGTRLTVV.

This chain connects TRBV19 to TRBJ2-5, with 12 positions matching TRBD2. Trimming cost V 1 base and J 4 bases; bases outside gene matches: 4. Germline CDR1 is LNHDA and CDR2 is SQIVND (reference sequence). The CDR3 loop spans 16 amino acids. The CDR3 sequence: CASSIGASGRGETQYF. The CDR3 region has the DNA TGTGCCAGTAGTATAGGGGCTAGCGGGAGGGGAGAGACCCAGTACTTC.

This clone was counted at least ten times. V is TRBV28 and J is TRBJ1-2, with D unresolved. Germline CDR1 MDHEN, CDR2 SYDVKM. The CDR3 spans 13 residues. Trimming shortened V by 2 bases and J by 6 bases, and 10 bases separated the two germline ends. CDR3: CASSLEQFNGYTF. In DNA form, the CDR3 reads TGTGCCAGCAGTTTAGAACAATTCAATGGCTACACCTTC.

The V call is TRBV5-1, the J call TRBJ2-3; 7 nucleotides match TRBD2. The CDR3 is 16 amino acids. V lost 0 bases, J lost 4 bases, and 8 bases stayed unmatched. Germline V CDR1 and CDR2: SGHRS, YFSETQ. The CDR3: CASSLEAGKYPDTQYF. The CDR3 nucleotides are TGCGCCAGCAGCTTGGAAGCGGGAAAGTACCCAGATACGCAGTATTTT.

This clone was counted once. This chain uses TRBV9 with TRBJ2-7, with 8 bases lining up with TRBD2. The length of the CDR3 is 14 residues. The V segment lost 3 bases and the J segment 4 bases; nucleotides outside the gene matches: 6. Germline V gives CDR1 SGDLS, CDR2 YYNGEE. CDR3 nucleotide sequence: TGTGCCAGCAGCGGGACTAGCCCATCGTACGAGCAGTACTTC. Translated: CASSGTSPSYEQYF.

This clone was detected only once. V gene TRBV7-2 combines with J gene TRBJ1-5; D gene uncertain. The CDR3 runs 13 residues. Per the germline V gene, CDR1 is SGHTA and CDR2 is FQGNSA. Trimming cost V 4 bases and J 9 bases, with 13 bases left between them. CDR3 in DNA: TGTGCCAGCAGCTCGGCGGTTAAGTGGCCCCAGCATTTT. Its translation: CASSSAVKWPQHF. Combining the CDR3 with reference TRBV7-2 and TRBJ1-5 gives the whole variable domain GAGVSQSPSNKVTEKGKDVELRCDPISGHTALYWYRQSLGQGLEFLIYFQGNSAPDKSGLPSDRFSAERTGGSVSTLTIQRTQQEDSAVYLCASSSAVKWPQHFGDGTRLSIL.

This chain connects TRBV5-1 to TRBJ2-3; a possible D gene is TRBD1 (6 bases). The length of the CDR3 is 15 residues. Germline CDR1 reads SGHRS; CDR2 reads YFSETQ. V dropped 5 bases and J dropped 6 bases, with 19 bases sitting between them. CDR3 protein: CASSPTGGPRDTQYF. The CDR3 DNA sequence: TGCGCCAGCAGTCCGACAGGAGGACCGAGGGATACGCAGTATTTT. Filled out from reference TRBV5-1 and TRBJ2-3, the complete variable domain reads KAGVTQTPRYLIKTRGQQVTLSCSPISGHRSVSWYQQTPGQGLQFLFEYFSETQRNKGNFPGRFSGRQFSNSRSEMNVSTLELGDSALYLCASSPTGGPRDTQYFGPGTRLTVL.

With regard to this clone: This CDR3 is also generated by other DNA sequences in the sample. The rearrangement links TRBV28 to TRBJ2-5; 9 bases are a match to TRBD1. From germline, CDR1 is MDHEN and CDR2 SYDVKM. CDR3 length: 14 amino acids. J gave up 4 bases and V 3 bases, and 3 bases lay outside the gene matches. The CDR3 DNA reads TGTGCCAGCAGTTTTCCGGGACAGGGAGAGACCCAGTACTTC. It codes for CASSFPGQGETQYF.

The chain has TRBV3-1 (or the pseudogene TRBV3-2) and TRBJ2-1, with D possibly TRBD2 on 7 matching bases. V shed 2 bases and J shed 8 bases, with 16 bases lying between them. The CDR3 sequence is 15 residues long. CDR1 is LGHDT, CDR2 YNNKEL, per germline (reference sequence). The CDR3 sequence is CASSQLEGGQDEQFF. The DNA for the CDR3 is TGTGCCAGCAGCCAATTGGAGGGGGGGCAAGATGAGCAGTTCTTC.

The rearrangement joins TRBV6-5 to TRBJ1-2; D ambiguous. Germline V gene data show CDR1 as MNHEY and CDR2 as SVGAGI. The ends were cut back, 11 bases at V and 3 bases at J, with 22 bases in the middle. There are 15 residues in the CDR3. CDR3 DNA: TGTGCCGCCAAAGGACTAACCGGGAGATACTATGGCTACACCTTC. This sequence encodes CAAKGLTGRYYGYTF.

This chain joins TRBV6-5 and TRBJ2-2; D uncertain. This CDR3 region has 14 residues. V gave up 8 bases and J gave up 2 bases, with 12 bases separating them. Germline V gene data show CDR1 as MNHEY and CDR2 as SVGAGI. CDR3 in DNA: TGTGCCAGCGATGACCGACACAACACCGGGGAGCTGTTTTTT. Its protein product is CASDDRHNTGELFF.

This chain connects TRBV29-1 to TRBJ1-6; the match to TRBD1 covers 7 bases. Germline V gene data show CDR1 as SQVTM and CDR2 as ANQGSEA. CDR3 size: 13 residues. The V and J ends lost 5 bases and 3 bases, in that order; junction bases with no gene match: 1. The CDR3 here is CSVRDSYNSPLHF. In DNA form, the CDR3 reads TGCAGCGTTAGGGACAGCTATAATTCACCCCTCCACTTT.

This chain joins TRBV9 and TRBJ1-2; 8 nucleotides match TRBD1. Losses at the gene ends were 0 bases for V and 8 bases for J; bases not matched to a gene: 6. Germline CDR1 reads SGDLS; CDR2 reads YYNGEE. The CDR3 sequence is 14 residues long. The CDR3: CASSVDGRGRGYTF. Here the CDR3 DNA reads TGTGCCAGCAGCGTAGACGGCAGGGGGCGCGGCTACACCTTC.

Turning to this clone: A junction boundary mismatches the germline segment, possibly from a read error. The chain is built from TRBV5-1 and TRBJ1-1; 8 bases align to TRBD1. CDR3 length equals 12 residues. Per the germline V gene, CDR1 is SGHRS and CDR2 is YFSETQ. Here the CDR3 DNA reads TGCGCCAGCAGCTTGGAAGGGACAGGTCCGGACTTT. It translates to CASSLEGTGPDF.

In its sample, this clone was seen once. The chain uses TRBV5-1 and TRBJ2-1; the D is unclear. The CDR3 is made up of 14 amino acids. Germline values: CDR1 SGHRS, CDR2 YFSETQ. Trimming stripped 1 base from V and 3 bases from J, with 8 bases between. Here the CDR3 reads CASSLLRFYNEQFF. Written as DNA, the CDR3 is TGCGCCAGCAGCTTGCTTCGGTTCTACAATGAGCAGTTCTTC.

The V gene is TRBV15, the J gene TRBJ1-2; no firm D call. The V end was cut by 5 bases, the J end by 0 bases, with 19 bases between. Germline values: CDR1 LNHNV, CDR2 YYDKDF (reference sequence). The CDR3 runs 17 residues. The CDR3 nucleotides are TGTGCCACCAGCGTCGGATGGTCCACCGGGACTAACTATGGCTACACCTTC. Its translation is CATSVGWSTGTNYGYTF.

The rearrangement uses TRBV28 and TRBJ1-1; D may be TRBD1 (6 bases). The CDR3 is 14 residues long. Germline V gene sequence: CDR1 MDHEN, CDR2 SYDVKM. Trimming took off 7 bases at V and 1 base at J, with 13 bases between the two ends. As DNA, the CDR3 is TGTGCCAGCACCTGGGGGCCCACGAACACTGAAGCTTTCTTT. Protein sequence: CASTWGPTNTEAFF.

This chain uses TRBV7-3 with TRBJ2-2, with 7 bases lining up with TRBD1. This CDR3 comprises 14 residues. V lost 6 bases to trimming and J lost 3 bases; unmatched junction nucleotides: 4. Germline CDR1 reads SGHTA; CDR2 reads FQGTGA. The CDR3 nucleotides are TGTGCCAGCAGTCTCGACAGGGACACCGGGGAGCTGTTTTTT. Its protein is CASSLDRDTGELFF.

The chain joins TRBV28 to TRBJ2-7, with 11 bases lining up with TRBD2. The CDR3 sequence is 18 residues long. Unmatched junction bases numbered 10, after V lost 1 base and J lost 2 bases. In germline, CDR1 is MDHEN, CDR2 SYDVKM. CDR3 DNA: TGTGCCAGCAGTTTATACCCCAAACTAGCGGGAGAAGCCTACGAGCAGTACTTC. Amino acid sequence: CASSLYPKLAGEAYEQYF.

The chain has TRBV5-1 and TRBJ1-2; D gene uncertain. V was pared by 5 bases and J by 7 bases, with 15 bases between. CDR3 length: 13 residues. Germline V gene sequence: CDR1 SGHRS, CDR2 YFSETQ. The CDR3 nucleotides are TGCGCCAGCAGGACGACCCCAGGAGGTGGCTACACCTTC. It encodes CASRTTPGGGYTF.

V is TRBV2 and J is TRBJ2-1, with 13 bases fitting TRBD2. The CDR3 is 13 residues long. Unmatched junction bases numbered 2, after V lost 7 bases and J lost 8 bases. Germline V CDR1 and CDR2: SNHLY, FYNNEI. The CDR3 bases are TGTGCCAGCACGGGACTAGCGGGGCATGAGCAGTTCTTC. Its translation is CASTGLAGHEQFF.

This clone has only a few counts. The chain is built from TRBV24-1 and TRBJ2-1; D uncertain. Germline V lookup: CDR1 KGHDR, CDR2 SFDVKD. CDR3 length equals 14 residues. V shed 7 bases and J shed 3 bases, with 12 bases lying between them. The CDR3 is CATSSTSHYNEQFF. The CDR3 DNA is TGTGCCACCAGCTCGACTTCACACTACAATGAGCAGTTCTTC.

The gene calls are TRBV3-1 (or the pseudogene TRBV3-2) and TRBJ1-6; TRBD1 might be the D (5 bases). CDR1 and CDR2 from the germline V gene are LGHDT and YNNKEL (reference sequence). The CDR3 has 15 residues. Trimming removed 4 bases at V and 6 bases at J, with 13 bases between. For the CDR3, the DNA is TGTGCCAGCAGCCGTCAGGGTGGGATTAATTCACCCCTCCACTTT. Its translation: CASSRQGGINSPLHF.

The chain combines TRBV28 with TRBJ1-1; maybe TRBD1 (5 bases). The CDR3 has 16 residues. V was shortened by 5 bases and J by 1 base, with 17 bases between the two germline ends. CDR1 is MDHEN and CDR2 is SYDVKM in the germline V gene. CDR3: CASSPLIRARNTEAFF. The CDR3 nucleotides are TGTGCCAGCAGTCCCTTAATCAGGGCACGGAACACTGAAGCTTTCTTT.

The chain combines TRBV13 with TRBJ1-5; D is undetermined. The length of the CDR3 is 15 residues. Per germline, CDR1 PRHDT and CDR2 FYEKMQ (reference sequence). The V and J ends lost 5 bases and 6 bases respectively, with 17 bases between them. CDR3 in amino acids: CASSEGPGEGQPQHF. The CDR3 DNA reads TGTGCCAGCAGCGAAGGCCCCGGAGAGGGTCAGCCCCAGCATTTT.

This clone was seen only once. The V gene is TRBV9, the J gene TRBJ2-3; TRBD2 is a possible D gene (6 bases). Between the trimmed V and J ends, which lost 4 bases and 4 bases, there was a span of 13 bases. The germline CDR1 and CDR2 sequences are SGDLS and YYNGEE. The CDR3 loop spans 14 amino acids. DNA of the CDR3: TGTGCCAGCAGCCCCCGGGACTCTCCAGATACGCAGTATTTT. It codes for CASSPRDSPDTQYF. Combining the CDR3 with reference TRBV9 and TRBJ2-3 gives the whole variable domain DSGVTQTPKHLITATGQRVTLRCSPRSGDLSVYWYQQSLDQGLQFLIQYYNGEERAKGNILERFSAQQFPDLHSELNLSSLELGDSALYFCASSPRDSPDTQYFGPGTRLTVL.